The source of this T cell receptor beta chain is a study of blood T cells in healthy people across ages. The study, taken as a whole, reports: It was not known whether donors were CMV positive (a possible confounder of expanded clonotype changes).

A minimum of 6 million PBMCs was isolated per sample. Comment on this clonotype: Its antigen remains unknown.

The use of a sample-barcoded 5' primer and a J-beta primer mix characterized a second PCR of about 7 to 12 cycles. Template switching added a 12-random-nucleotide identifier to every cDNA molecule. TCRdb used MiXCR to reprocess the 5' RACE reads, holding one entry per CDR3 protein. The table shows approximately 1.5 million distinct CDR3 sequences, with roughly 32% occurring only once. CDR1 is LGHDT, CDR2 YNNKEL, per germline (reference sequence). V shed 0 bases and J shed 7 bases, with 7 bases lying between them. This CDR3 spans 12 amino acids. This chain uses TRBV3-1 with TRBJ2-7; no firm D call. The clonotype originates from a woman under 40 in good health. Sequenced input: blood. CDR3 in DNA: TGTGCCAGCAGCCAAGATCCGAAGGAGCAGTACTTC. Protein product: CASSQDPKEQYF.